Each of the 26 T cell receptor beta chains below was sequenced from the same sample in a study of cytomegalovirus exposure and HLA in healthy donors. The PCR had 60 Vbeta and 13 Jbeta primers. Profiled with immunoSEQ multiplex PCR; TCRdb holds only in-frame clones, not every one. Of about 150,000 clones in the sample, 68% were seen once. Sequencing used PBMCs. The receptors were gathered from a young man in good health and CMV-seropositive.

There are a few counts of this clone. CDR3 sequence reads: CASRPGQGQLEQFF. The CDR3 coding sequence is TGTGCCAGCAGACCGGGACAGGGTCAACTTGAGCAGTTCTTC. This chain joins TRBV28 and TRBJ2-1; 9 bases fit TRBD1. CDR1 is MDHEN, CDR2 SYDVKM, per germline. This CDR3 region has 14 residues. Unmatched junction bases numbered 9, after V lost 6 bases and J lost 9 bases.

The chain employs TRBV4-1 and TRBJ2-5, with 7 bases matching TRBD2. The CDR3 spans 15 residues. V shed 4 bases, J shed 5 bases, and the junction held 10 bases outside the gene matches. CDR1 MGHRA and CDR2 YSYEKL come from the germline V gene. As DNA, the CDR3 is TGCGCCAGCAGCCCAAGGGGAGGGCCGGTGGAGACCCAGTACTTC. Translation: CASSPRGGPVETQYF.

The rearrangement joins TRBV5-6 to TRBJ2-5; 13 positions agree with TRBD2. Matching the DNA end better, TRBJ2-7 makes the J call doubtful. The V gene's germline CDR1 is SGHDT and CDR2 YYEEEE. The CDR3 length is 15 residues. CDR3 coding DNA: TGTGCCAGCAGCTTTACTAGCGGGAGGGCGGACGAGCAGTACTTC. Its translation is CASSFTSGRADEQYF.

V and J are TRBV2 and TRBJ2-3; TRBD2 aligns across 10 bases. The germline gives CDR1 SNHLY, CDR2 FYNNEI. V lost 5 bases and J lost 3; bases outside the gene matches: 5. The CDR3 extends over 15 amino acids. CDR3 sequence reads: CASSWLAGETDTQYF. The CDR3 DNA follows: TGTGCCAGCAGTTGGCTAGCGGGAGAGACAGATACGCAGTATTTT.

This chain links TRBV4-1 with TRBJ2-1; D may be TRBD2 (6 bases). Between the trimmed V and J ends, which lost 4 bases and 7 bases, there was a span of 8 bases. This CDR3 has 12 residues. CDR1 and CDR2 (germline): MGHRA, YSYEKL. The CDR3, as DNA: TGCGCCAGCAGCCTCGGGGGAAATGAGCAGTTCTTC. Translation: CASSLGGNEQFF.

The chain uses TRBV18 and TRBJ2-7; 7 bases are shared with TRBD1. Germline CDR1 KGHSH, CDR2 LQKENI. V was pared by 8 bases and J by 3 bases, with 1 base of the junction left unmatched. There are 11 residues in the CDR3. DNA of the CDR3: TGTGCCAGCGGGACAGACTACGAGCAGTACTTC. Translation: CASGTDYEQYF.

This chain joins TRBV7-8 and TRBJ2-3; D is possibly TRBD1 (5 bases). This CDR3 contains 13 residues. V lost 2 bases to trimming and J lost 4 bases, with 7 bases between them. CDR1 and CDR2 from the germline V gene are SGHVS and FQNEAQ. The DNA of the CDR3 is TGTGCCAGCAGCTTAAGGGGCGCAGATACGCAGTATTTT. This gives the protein CASSLRGADTQYF.

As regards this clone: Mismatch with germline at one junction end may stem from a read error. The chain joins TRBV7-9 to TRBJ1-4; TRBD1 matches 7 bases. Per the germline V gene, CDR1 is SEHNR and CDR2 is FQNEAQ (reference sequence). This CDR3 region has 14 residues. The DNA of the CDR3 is TGTTCCAGCAGCATGGGACAGCATAATGAAAAACTGTTTTTT. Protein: CSSSMGQHNEKLFF. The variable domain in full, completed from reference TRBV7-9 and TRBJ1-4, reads DTGVSQNPRHKITKRGQNVTFRCDPISEHNRLYWYRQTLGQGPEFLTYFQNEAQLEKSRLLSDRFSAERPKGSFSTLEIQRTEQGDSAMYLCSSSMGQHNEKLFFGSGTQLSVL.

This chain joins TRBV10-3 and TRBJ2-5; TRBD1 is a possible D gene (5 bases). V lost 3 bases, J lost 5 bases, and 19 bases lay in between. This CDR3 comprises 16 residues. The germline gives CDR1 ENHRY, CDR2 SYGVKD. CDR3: CAISDPLSDTFETQYF. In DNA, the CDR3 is TGTGCCATCAGTGACCCGCTGTCGGACACTTTTGAGACCCAGTACTTC.

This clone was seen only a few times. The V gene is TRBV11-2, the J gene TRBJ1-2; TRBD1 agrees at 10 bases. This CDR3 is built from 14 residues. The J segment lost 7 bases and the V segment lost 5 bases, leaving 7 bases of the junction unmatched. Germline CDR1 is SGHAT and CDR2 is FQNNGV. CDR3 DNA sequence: TGTGCCAGCAGCCCGGGACAGGGGATAGGTGGCTACACCTTC. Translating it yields CASSPGQGIGGYTF.

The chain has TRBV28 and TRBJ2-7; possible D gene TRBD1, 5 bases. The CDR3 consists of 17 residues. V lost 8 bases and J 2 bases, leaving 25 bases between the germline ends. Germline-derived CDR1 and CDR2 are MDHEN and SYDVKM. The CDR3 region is CASRSLLQQVGPYEQYF. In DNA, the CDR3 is TGTGCCAGCCGCTCCCTCTTGCAACAGGTAGGCCCCTACGAGCAGTACTTC.

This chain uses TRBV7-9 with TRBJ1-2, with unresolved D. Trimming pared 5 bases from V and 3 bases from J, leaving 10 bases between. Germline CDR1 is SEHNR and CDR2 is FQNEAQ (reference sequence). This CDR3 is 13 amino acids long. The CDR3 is CASSLREDYGYTF. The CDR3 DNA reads TGTGCCAGCAGCCTCCGAGAGGACTATGGCTACACCTTC.

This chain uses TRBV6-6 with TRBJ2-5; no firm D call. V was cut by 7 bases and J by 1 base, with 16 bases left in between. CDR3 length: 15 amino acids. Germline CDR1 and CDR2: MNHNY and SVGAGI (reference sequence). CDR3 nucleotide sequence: TGTGCCAGCACCGTAGAGCCTTCATCCCAAGAGACCCAGTACTTC. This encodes CASTVEPSSQETQYF.

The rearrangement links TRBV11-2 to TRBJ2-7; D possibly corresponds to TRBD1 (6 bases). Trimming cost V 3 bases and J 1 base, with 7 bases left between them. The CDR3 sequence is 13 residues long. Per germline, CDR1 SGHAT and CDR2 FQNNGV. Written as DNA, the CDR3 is TGTGCCAGCAGCTTTACAGGGTCCTACGAGCAGTACTTC. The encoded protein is CASSFTGSYEQYF.

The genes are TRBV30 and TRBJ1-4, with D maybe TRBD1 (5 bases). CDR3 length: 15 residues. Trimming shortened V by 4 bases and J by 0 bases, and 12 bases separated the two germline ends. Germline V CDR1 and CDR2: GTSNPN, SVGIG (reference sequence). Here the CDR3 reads CAWNPGISTNEKLFF. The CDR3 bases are TGTGCCTGGAATCCAGGGATATCAACTAATGAAAAACTGTTTTTT. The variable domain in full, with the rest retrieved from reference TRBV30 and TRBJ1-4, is SQTIHQWPATLVQPVGSPLSLECTVEGTSNPNLYWYRQAAGRGLQLLFYSVGIGQISSEVPQNLSASRPQDRQFILSSKKLLLSDSGFYLCAWNPGISTNEKLFFGSGTQLSVL.

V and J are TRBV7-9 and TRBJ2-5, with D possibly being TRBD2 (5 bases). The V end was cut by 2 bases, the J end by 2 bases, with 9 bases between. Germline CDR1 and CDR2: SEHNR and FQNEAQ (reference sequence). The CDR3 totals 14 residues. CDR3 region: CASSLLPGQETQYF. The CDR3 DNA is TGTGCCAGCAGCTTATTACCGGGGCAAGAGACCCAGTACTTC.

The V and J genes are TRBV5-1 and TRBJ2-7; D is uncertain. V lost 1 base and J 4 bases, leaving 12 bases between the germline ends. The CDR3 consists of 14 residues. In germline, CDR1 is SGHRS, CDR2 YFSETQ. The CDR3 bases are TGCGCCAGCAGCTTGATCGGGTTACAATACGAGCAGTACTTC. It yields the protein CASSLIGLQYEQYF.

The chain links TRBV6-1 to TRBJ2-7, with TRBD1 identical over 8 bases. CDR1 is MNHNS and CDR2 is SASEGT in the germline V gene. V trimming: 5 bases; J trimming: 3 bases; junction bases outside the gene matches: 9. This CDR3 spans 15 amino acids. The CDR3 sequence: CASSSSQGAFYEQYF. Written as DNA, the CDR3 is TGTGCCAGCAGTTCTAGCCAGGGGGCATTCTACGAGCAGTACTTC.

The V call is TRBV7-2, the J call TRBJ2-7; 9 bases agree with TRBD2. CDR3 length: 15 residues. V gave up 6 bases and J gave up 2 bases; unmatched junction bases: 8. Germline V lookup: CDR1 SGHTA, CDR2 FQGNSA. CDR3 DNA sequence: TGTGCCAGCAGTAGTCCGGGACTAGCAGCCTACGAGCAGTACTTC. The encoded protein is CASSSPGLAAYEQYF. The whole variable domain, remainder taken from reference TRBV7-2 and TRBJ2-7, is GAGVSQSPSNKVTEKGKDVELRCDPISGHTALYWYRQSLGQGLEFLIYFQGNSAPDKSGLPSDRFSAERTGGSVSTLTIQRTQQEDSAVYLCASSSPGLAAYEQYFGPGTRLTVT.

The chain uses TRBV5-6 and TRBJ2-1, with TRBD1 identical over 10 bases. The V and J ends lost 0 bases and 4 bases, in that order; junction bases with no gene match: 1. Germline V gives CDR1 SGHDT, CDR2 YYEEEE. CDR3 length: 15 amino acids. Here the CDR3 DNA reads TGTGCCAGCAGCTTGGCGGGACAGGGGTACAATGAGCAGTTCTTC. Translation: CASSLAGQGYNEQFF.

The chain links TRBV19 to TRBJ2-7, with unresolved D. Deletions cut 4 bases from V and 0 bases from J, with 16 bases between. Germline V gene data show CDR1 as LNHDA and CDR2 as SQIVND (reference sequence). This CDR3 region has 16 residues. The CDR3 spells CASSKVPARASYEQYF. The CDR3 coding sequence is TGTGCCAGTAGTAAGGTCCCAGCGAGAGCCTCCTACGAGCAGTACTTC.

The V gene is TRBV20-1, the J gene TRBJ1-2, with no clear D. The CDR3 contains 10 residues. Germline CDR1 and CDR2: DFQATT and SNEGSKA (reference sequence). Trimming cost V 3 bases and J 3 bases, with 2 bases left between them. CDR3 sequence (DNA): TGCAGTGCTAGCGACTATGGCTACACCTTC. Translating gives CSASDYGYTF.

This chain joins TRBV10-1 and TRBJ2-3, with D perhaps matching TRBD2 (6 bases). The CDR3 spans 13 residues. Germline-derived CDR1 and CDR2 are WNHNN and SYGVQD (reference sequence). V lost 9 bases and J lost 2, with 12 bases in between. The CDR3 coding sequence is TGCGCCAGTGCGGGATCCTACACAGATACGCAGTATTTT. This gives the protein CASAGSYTDTQYF.

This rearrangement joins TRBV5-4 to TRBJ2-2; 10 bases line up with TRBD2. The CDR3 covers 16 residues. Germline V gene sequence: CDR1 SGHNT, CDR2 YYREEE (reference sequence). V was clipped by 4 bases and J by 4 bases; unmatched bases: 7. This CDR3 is CASSGPGLASTGELFF. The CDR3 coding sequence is TGTGCCAGCAGCGGACCGGGACTAGCGTCCACCGGGGAGCTGTTTTTT.

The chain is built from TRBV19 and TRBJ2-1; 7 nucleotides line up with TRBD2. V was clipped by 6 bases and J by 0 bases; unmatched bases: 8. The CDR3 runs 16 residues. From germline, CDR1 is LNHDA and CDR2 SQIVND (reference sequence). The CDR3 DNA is TGTGCCAGTAGCCCCCGGGGGGTGAGCTCCTACAATGAGCAGTTCTTC. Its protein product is CASSPRGVSSYNEQFF.

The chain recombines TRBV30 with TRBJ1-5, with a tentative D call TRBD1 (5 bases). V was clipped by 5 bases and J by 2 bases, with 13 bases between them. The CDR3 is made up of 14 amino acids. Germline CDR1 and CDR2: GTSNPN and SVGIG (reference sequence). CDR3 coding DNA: TGTGCCTGGTCAGGGCAGGCGGGCAATCAGCCCCAGCATTTT. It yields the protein CAWSGQAGNQPQHF.